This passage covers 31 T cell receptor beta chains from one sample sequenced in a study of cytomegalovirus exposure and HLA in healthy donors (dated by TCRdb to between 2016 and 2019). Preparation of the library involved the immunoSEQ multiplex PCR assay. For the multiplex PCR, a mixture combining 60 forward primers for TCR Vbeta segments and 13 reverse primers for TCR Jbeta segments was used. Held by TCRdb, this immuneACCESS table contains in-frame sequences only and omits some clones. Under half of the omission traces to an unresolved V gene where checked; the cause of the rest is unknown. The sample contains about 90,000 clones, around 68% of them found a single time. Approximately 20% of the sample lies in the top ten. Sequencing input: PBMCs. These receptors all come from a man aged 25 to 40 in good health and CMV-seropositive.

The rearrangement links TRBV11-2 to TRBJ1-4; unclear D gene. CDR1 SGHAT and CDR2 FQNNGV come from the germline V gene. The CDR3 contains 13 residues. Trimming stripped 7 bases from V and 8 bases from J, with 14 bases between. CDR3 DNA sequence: TGTGCCAGCAAGAGCGCGGTTAAGGAAAAACTGTTTTTT. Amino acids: CASKSAVKEKLFF.

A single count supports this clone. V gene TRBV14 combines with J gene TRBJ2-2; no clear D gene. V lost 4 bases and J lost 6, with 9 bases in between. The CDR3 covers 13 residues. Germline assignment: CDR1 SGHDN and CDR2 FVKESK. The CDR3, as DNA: TGTGCCAGCAGCCCACTTGTACCCGGGGAGCTGTTTTTT. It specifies CASSPLVPGELFF.

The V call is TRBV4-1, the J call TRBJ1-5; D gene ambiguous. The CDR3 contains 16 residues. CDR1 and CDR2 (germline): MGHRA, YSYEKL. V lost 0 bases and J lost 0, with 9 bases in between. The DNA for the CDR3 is TGCGCCAGCAGCCAAGAGAGGCAGTATAGCAATCAGCCCCAGCATTTT. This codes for CASSQERQYSNQPQHF.

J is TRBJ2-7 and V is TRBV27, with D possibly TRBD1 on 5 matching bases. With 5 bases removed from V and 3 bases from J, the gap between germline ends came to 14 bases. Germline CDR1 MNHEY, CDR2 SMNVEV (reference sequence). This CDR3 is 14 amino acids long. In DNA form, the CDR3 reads TGTGCCAGCAGTCTCGCAGGGTCTATCTACGAGCAGTACTTC. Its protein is CASSLAGSIYEQYF.

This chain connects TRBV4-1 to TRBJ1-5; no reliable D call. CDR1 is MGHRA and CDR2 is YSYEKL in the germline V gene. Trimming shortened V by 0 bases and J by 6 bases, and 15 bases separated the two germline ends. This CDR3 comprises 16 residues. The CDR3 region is CASSQESSTLPQPQHF. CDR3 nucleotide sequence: TGCGCCAGCAGCCAAGAGAGCTCAACCCTACCTCAGCCCCAGCATTTT.

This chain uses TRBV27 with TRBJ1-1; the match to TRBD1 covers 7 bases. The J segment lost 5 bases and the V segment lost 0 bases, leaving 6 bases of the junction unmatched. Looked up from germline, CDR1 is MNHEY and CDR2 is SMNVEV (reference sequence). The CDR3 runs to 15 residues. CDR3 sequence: CASSLSGGAQTEAFF. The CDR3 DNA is TGTGCCAGCAGTTTATCAGGGGGCGCGCAAACTGAAGCTTTCTTT.

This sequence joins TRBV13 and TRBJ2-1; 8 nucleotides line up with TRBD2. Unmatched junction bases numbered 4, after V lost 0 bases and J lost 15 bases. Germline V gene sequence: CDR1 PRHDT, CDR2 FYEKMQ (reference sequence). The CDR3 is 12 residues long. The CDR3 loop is CASSLGGGGWFF. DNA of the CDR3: TGTGCCAGCAGCTTAGGCGGGGGGGGGTGGTTCTTC.

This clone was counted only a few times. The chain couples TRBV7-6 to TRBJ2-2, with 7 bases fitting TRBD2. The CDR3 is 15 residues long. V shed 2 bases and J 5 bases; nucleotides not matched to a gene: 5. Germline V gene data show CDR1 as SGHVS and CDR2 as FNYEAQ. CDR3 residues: CASSLSSGGTGELFF. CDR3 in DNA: TGTGCCAGCAGCTTATCTAGCGGCGGGACCGGGGAGCTGTTTTTT.

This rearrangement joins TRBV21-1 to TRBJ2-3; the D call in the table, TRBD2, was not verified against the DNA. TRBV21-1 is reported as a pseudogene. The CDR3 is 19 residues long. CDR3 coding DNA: TGTGCCAGCAGCAAAGAACTAGCGGGAGGGCCTCTCGAGAGAGATACGCAGTATTTT. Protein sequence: CASSKELAGGPLERDTQYF.

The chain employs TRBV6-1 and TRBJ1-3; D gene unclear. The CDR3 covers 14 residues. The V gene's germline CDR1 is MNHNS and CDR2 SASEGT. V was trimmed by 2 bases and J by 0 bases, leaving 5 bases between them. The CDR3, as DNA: TGTGCCAGCAGTGAAAGGAGCTCTGGAAACACCATATATTTT. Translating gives CASSERSSGNTIYF.

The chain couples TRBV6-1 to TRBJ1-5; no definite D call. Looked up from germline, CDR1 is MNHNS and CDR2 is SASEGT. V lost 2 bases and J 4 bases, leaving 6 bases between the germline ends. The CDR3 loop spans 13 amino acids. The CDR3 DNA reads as TGTGCCAGCAGTGAAACGGGGAATCAGCCCCAGCATTTT. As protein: CASSETGNQPQHF.

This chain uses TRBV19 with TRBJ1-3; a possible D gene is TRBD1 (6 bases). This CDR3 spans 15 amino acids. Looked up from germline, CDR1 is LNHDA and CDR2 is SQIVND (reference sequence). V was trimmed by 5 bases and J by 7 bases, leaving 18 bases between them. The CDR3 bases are TGTGCCAGTAGTCGCCCCGACAGGCTGGGTAACACCATATATTTT. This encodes CASSRPDRLGNTIYF.

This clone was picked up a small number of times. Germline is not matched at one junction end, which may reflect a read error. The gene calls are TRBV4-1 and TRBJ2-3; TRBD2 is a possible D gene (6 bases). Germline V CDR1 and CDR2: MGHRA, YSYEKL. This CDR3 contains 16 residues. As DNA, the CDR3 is TGTGCCAGCAGCCCCACGGGGAGGCGCAACACAGATACGCAGTATTTT. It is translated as CASSPTGRRNTDTQYF.

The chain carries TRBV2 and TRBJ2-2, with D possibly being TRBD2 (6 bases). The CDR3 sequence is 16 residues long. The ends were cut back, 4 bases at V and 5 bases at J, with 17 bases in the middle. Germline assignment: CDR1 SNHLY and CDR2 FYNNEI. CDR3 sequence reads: CASSVQRGVGTGELFF. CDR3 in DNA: TGTGCCAGCAGTGTGCAGCGCGGGGTAGGGACCGGGGAGCTGTTTTTT.

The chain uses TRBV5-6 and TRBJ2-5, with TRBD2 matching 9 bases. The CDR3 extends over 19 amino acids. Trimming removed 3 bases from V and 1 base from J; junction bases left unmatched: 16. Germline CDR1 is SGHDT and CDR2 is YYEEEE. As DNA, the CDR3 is TGTGCCAGCAGCTCGGCCTTGGTAGCGGGGGCCATGAGCCAAGAGACCCAGTACTTC. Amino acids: CASSSALVAGAMSQETQYF.

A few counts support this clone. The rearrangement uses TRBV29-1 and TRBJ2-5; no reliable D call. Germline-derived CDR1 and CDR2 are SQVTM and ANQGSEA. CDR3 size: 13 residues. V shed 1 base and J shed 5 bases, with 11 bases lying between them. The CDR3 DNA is TGCAGCGTTGAAGGCCCCATCGGGGAGACCCAGTACTTC. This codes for CSVEGPIGETQYF.

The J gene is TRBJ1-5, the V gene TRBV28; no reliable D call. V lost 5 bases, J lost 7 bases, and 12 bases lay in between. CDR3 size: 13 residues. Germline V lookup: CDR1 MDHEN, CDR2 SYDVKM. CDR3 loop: CASSRQVKQPQHF. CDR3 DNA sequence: TGTGCCAGCAGTAGGCAGGTAAAGCAGCCCCAGCATTTT.

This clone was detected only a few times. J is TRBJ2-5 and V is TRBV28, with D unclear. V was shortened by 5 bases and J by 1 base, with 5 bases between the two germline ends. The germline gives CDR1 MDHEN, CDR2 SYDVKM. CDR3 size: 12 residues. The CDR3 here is CASSTRQETQYF. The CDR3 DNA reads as TGTGCCAGCAGTACTCGCCAAGAGACCCAGTACTTC.

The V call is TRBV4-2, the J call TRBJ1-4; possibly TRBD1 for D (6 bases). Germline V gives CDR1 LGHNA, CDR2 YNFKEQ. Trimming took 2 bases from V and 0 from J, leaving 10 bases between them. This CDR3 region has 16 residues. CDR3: CASSQNTGSTNEKLFF. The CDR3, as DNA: TGTGCCAGCAGCCAAAATACAGGGTCAACTAATGAAAAACTGTTTTTT.

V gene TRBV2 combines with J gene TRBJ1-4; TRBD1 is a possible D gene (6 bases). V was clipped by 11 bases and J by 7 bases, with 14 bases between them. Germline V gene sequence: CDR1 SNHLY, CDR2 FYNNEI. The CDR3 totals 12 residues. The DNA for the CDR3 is TGTGCCTCCCAGAGGGGGAGTGAAAAACTGTTTTTT. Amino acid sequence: CASQRGSEKLFF. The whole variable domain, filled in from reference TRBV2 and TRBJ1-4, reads EPEVTQTPSHQVTQMGQEVILRCVPISNHLYFYWYRQILGQKVEFLVSFYNNEISEKSEIFDDQFSVERPDGSNFTLKIRSTKLEDSAMYFCASQRGSEKLFFGSGTQLSVL.

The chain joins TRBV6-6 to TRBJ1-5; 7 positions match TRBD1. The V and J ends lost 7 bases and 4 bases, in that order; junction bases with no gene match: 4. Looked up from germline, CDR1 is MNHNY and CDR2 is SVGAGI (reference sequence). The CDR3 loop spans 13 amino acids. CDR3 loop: CASTLQGNQPQHF. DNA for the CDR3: TGTGCCAGCACTCTACAGGGGAATCAGCCCCAGCATTTT.

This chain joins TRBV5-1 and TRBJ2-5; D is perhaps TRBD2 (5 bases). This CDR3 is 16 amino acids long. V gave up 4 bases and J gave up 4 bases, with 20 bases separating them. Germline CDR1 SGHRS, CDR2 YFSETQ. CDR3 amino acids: CASSLGKAHRGETQYF. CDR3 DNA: TGCGCCAGCAGCCTCGGGAAAGCCCATCGGGGAGAGACCCAGTACTTC. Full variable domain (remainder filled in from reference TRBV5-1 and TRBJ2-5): KAGVTQTPRYLIKTRGQQVTLSCSPISGHRSVSWYQQTPGQGLQFLFEYFSETQRNKGNFPGRFSGRQFSNSRSEMNVSTLELGDSALYLCASSLGKAHRGETQYFGPGTRLLVL.

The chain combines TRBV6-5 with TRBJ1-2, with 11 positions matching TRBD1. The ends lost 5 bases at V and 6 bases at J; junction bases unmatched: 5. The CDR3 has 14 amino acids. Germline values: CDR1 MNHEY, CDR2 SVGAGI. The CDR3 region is CASSPRTGGDGYTF. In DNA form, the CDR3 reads TGTGCCAGCAGTCCCCGGACAGGGGGCGATGGCTACACCTTC.

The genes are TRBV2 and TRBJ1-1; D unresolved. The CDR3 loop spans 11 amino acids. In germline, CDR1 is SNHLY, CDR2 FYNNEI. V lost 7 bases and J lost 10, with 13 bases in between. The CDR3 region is CASIALLVAFF. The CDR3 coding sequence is TGTGCCAGCATAGCCCTATTGGTAGCTTTCTTT.

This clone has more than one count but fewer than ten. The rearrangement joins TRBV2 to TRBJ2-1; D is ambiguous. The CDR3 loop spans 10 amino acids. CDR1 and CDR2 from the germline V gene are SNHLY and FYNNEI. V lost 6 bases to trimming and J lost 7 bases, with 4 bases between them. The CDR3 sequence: CASRRNEQFF. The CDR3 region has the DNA TGTGCCAGCAGGAGGAATGAGCAGTTCTTC.

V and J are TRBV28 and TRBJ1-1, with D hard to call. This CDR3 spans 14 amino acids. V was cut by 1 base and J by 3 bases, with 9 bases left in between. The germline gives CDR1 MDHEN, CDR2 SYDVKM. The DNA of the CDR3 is TGTGCCAGCAGTTTATCACCGGTTGACACTGAAGCTTTCTTT. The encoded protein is CASSLSPVDTEAFF. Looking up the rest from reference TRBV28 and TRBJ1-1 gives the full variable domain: DVKVTQSSRYLVKRTGEKVFLECVQDMDHENMFWYRQDPGLGLRLIYFSYDVKMKEKGDIPEGYSVSREKKERFSLILESASTNQTSMYLCASSLSPVDTEAFFGQGTRLTVV.

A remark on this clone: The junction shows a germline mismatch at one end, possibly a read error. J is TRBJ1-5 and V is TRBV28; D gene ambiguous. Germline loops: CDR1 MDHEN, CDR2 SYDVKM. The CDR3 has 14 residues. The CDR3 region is CASSRLSDGEPQNF. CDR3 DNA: TGTGCCAGCAGTCGCCTCTCGGACGGGGAGCCCCAGAATTTT.

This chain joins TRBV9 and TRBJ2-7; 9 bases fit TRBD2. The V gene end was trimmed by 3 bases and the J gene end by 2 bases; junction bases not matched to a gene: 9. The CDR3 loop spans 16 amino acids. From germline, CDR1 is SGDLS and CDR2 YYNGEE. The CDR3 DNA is TGTGCCAGCAGCGGGGCTGTAGCGGGGGCACCCTACGAGCAGTACTTC. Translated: CASSGAVAGAPYEQYF. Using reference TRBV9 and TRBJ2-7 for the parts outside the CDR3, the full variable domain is DSGVTQTPKHLITATGQRVTLRCSPRSGDLSVYWYQQSLDQGLQFLIQYYNGEERAKGNILERFSAQQFPDLHSELNLSSLELGDSALYFCASSGAVAGAPYEQYFGPGTRLTVT.

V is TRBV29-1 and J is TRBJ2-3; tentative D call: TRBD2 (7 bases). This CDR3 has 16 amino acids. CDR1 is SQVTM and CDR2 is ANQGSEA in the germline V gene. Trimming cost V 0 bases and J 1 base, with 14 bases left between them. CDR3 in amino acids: CSVEDKGGWGTDTQYF. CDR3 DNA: TGCAGCGTTGAAGACAAGGGGGGGTGGGGCACAGATACGCAGTATTTT.

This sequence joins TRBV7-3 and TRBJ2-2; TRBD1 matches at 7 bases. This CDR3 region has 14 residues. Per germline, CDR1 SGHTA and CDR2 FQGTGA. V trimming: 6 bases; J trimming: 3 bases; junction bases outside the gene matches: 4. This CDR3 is CASRLTGDTGELFF. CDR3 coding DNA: TGTGCCAGCAGGCTTACAGGGGACACCGGGGAGCTGTTTTTT.

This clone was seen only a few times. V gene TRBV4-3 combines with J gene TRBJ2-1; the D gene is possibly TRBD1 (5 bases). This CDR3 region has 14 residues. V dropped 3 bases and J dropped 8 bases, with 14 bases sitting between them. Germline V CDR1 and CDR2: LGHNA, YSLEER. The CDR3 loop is CASSQRSTRDEQFF. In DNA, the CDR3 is TGCGCCAGCAGCCAGCGATCTACCAGGGATGAGCAGTTCTTC.